This TCR beta chain derives from a study of human T cells and chemical hapten exposure. Study as a whole: Doses of diphenylcyclopropenone went to the patients' scalps weekly throughout the approximately 22-week study.

Time point defined: patch test 1, 2 weeks after DPC sensitization. Treatment reported: therapeutic diphenylcyclopropenone sensitization with weekly scalp DPC. Unfractionated whole blood yielded the extracted total RNA. Losses at the gene ends were 5 bases for V and 3 bases for J; bases not matched to a gene: 4. Germline V gene data show CDR1 as MNHNS and CDR2 as SASEGT. The CDR3 is made up of 15 amino acids. Library construction involved attaching unique molecular identifiers to individual cDNA molecules, which allowed quantitative, reproducible TCR counting. Under the authors' procedure: Per sample, the median was about 88,000 TCRs, with values from approximately 25,000 to 650,000. TCRdb independently ran MiXCR on the RACE reads; one entry per CDR3 protein. The authors' filters were not applied to this entry. The sample holds 85,000 to 100,000 distinct CDR3 sequences, 12% seen once.

The gene calls are TRBV6-1 and TRBJ2-1; 10 bases agree with TRBD1. The sequence derives from a middle-aged woman with alopecia areata. Some clones in this sample may be carry-over from other donors' samples. Sequencing used whole blood, obtained in connection with sensitization to the hapten diphenylcyclopropenone (DPC). DNA of the CDR3: TGTGCCAGCAGTTCCGGGACAGGGGACTACAATGAGCAGTTCTTC. Its translation is CASSSGTGDYNEQFF.